These 25 T cell receptor beta chains were sequenced from one sample in a study of persistence of HIV-infected CD4 T cells. For these TCRs, the target antigens are not known. The libraries were made with immunoSEQ version 4 in survey mode. Sequencing was performed with immunoSEQ multiplex PCR; in TCRdb, only in-frame clones are kept and a portion is missing. The sample contains fewer than 40,000 clones, 80% to 90% of which appear only once. Cells were stimulated with CMV-infected fibroblast lysates at approximately 10 ug/mL. Memory cells lacking CD40L and CD69 with high CD45RO were sorted. The source was CD4+ T cells sorted from PBMCs after approximately 19-hour stimulation, collected from a patient who received antiretroviral therapy. These receptors were obtained from an adult man with HIV who was CMV-seropositive.

This chain joins TRBV19 and TRBJ2-3; 9 positions match TRBD2. The CDR3 contains 15 residues. Trimming cost V 5 bases and J 6 bases; bases outside gene matches: 9. The germline V gene has CDR1 LNHDA and CDR2 SQIVND (reference sequence). CDR3 in amino acids: CASSWGSGGQDTQYF. The DNA of the CDR3 is TGTGCCAGTAGTTGGGGTAGCGGGGGACAGGATACGCAGTATTTT.

This clone came up a few times. The gene calls are TRBV5-1 and TRBJ2-3, with 8 bases that match TRBD2. CDR1 and CDR2 (germline): SGHRS, YFSETQ. The V segment lost 0 bases and the J segment 0 bases; nucleotides outside the gene matches: 9. The CDR3 covers 18 residues. CDR3 in amino acids: CASSLDGGGPKSTDTQYF. The CDR3 nucleotides are TGCGCCAGCAGCTTGGATGGCGGGGGGCCAAAAAGCACAGATACGCAGTATTTT.

This clone has a handful of counts. The chain carries TRBV9 and TRBJ2-2, with unresolved D. The CDR3 sequence is 17 residues long. The germline V gene has CDR1 SGDLS and CDR2 YYNGEE. The V gene lost 4 bases and the J gene lost 1 base, with 17 bases spanning the gap. DNA of the CDR3: TGTGCCAGCAGCACCCGGCATTTGATCATGAACACCGGGGAGCTGTTTTTT. Translation gives CASSTRHLIMNTGELFF.

The chain joins TRBV10-3 to TRBJ2-2; D ambiguous. With 8 bases removed from V and 5 bases from J, the gap between germline ends came to 12 bases. The CDR3 runs 13 residues. Germline V gene data show CDR1 as ENHRY and CDR2 as SYGVKD. The CDR3 loop is CAIYRHGTGELFF. CDR3 sequence (DNA): TGTGCCATCTACCGACACGGGACCGGGGAGCTGTTTTTT.

The J gene is TRBJ2-7, the V gene TRBV6-2 or TRBV6-3; maybe TRBD2 (6 bases). Germline CDR1 and CDR2: MNHEY and SVGEGT. CDR3 length: 14 amino acids. V was trimmed by 4 bases and J by 2 bases, leaving 12 bases between them. The CDR3 DNA is TGTGCCAGCAGTTCCGGGACTGCGCCCTACGAGCAGTACTTC. It translates to CASSSGTAPYEQYF.

The chain recombines TRBV7-8 with TRBJ1-5; D is perhaps TRBD1 (5 bases). The V end lost 5 bases, the J end lost 3 bases, and 8 bases lay between the germline ends. The germline V gene has CDR1 SGHVS and CDR2 FQNEAQ. The CDR3 sequence is 13 residues long. CDR3 DNA sequence: TGTGCCAGCAGCCGACAGTCCAATCAGCCCCAGCATTTT. Translating it yields CASSRQSNQPQHF.

The rearrangement uses TRBV2 and TRBJ1-1; tentative D call: TRBD1 (5 bases). V lost 8 bases and J lost 0, with 16 bases in between. Germline CDR1 and CDR2: SNHLY and FYNNEI. The CDR3 runs to 15 residues. The CDR3 region has the DNA TGTGCCAGCCGGCGGACAATGGGGATGAACACTGAAGCTTTCTTT. Translating gives CASRRTMGMNTEAFF.

The J gene is TRBJ2-7, the V gene TRBV19; D remains ambiguous. CDR3 length: 14 amino acids. CDR1 LNHDA and CDR2 SQIVND come from the germline V gene (reference sequence). The ends were cut back, 1 base at V and 3 bases at J, with 10 bases in the middle. The CDR3 region has the DNA TGTGCCAGTAGTATAGGAAGAGCCCGCTACGAGCAGTACTTC. Translation gives CASSIGRARYEQYF.

This clone occurred a few times. The chain employs TRBV28 and TRBJ2-6, with TRBD1 as a possible D gene (6 bases). The CDR3 loop spans 15 amino acids. The germline V and J ends were trimmed by 5 bases and 4 bases, with 12 bases remaining between them. CDR1 is MDHEN and CDR2 is SYDVKM in the germline V gene. The CDR3 here is CASSKQGYGANVLTF. The CDR3 DNA reads as TGTGCCAGCAGTAAACAGGGTTACGGGGCCAACGTCCTGACTTTC.

The chain has TRBV19 and TRBJ1-4, with TRBD1 matching 9 bases. V gave up 4 bases and J gave up 8 bases; unmatched junction bases: 5. The CDR3 loop spans 14 amino acids. Germline V CDR1 and CDR2: LNHDA, SQIVND (reference sequence). DNA for the CDR3: TGTGCCAGTAGTAACAGGGGGCGTTGGGAAAAACTGTTTTTT. Amino acids: CASSNRGRWEKLFF.

V gene TRBV18 combines with J gene TRBJ1-1; D is possibly TRBD1 (5 bases). From germline, CDR1 is KGHSH and CDR2 LQKENI. Deletions cut 2 bases from V and 0 bases from J, with 10 bases between. This CDR3 is built from 15 residues. The CDR3 reads CASSPVPGMNTEAFF. The CDR3 region has the DNA TGTGCCAGCTCACCAGTTCCAGGGATGAACACTGAAGCTTTCTTT.

V gene TRBV19 combines with J gene TRBJ2-3; TRBD1 matches 7 bases. CDR3 length equals 16 residues. Unmatched junction bases numbered 12, after V lost 5 bases and J lost 4 bases. Germline V gives CDR1 LNHDA, CDR2 SQIVND (reference sequence). Here the CDR3 DNA reads TGTGCCAGTAGTCTCAAGACAGGGTCGAGGGCAGATACGCAGTATTTT. Translation: CASSLKTGSRADTQYF.

This clone is medium-sized (0.01 to 0.1%) by share. V and J are TRBV25-1 and TRBJ1-2; D might be TRBD1 (5 bases). V was shortened by 6 bases and J by 9 bases, with 23 bases between the two germline ends. The CDR3 spans 15 residues. Germline V CDR1 and CDR2: MGHDK, SYGVNS. The CDR3 nucleotides are TGTGCCAGCAGCCAAACGGGGGGGAGCGGGAGTAGCTACACCTTC. Translating gives CASSQTGGSGSSYTF.

This rearrangement joins TRBV19 to TRBJ1-2, with D tentatively TRBD1 (6 bases). Germline CDR1 is LNHDA and CDR2 is SQIVND (reference sequence). V gave up 4 bases and J gave up 5 bases, with 20 bases separating them. This CDR3 has 16 amino acids. The chain's CDR3 is CASSRRLGAWGYGYTF. CDR3 bases: TGTGCCAGTAGTAGGAGGCTGGGGGCCTGGGGGTATGGCTACACCTTC.

This chain uses TRBV6-5 with TRBJ1-2, with D possibly matching TRBD1 (6 bases). Trimming pared 6 bases from V and 2 bases from J, leaving 16 bases between. Germline V gives CDR1 MNHEY, CDR2 SVGAGI. CDR3 size: 15 residues. DNA for the CDR3: TGTGCCAGCAGAATACAGGGTTTAGCGAACTATGGCTACACCTTC. This translates into CASRIQGLANYGYTF.

This sequence joins TRBV6-1 and TRBJ1-2; D unresolved. The germline V gene has CDR1 MNHNS and CDR2 SASEGT. V was clipped by 5 bases and J by 3 bases, with 7 bases between them. The CDR3 spans 12 residues. The CDR3 DNA reads TGTGCCAGCAGTTCTAGGGACTATGGCTACACCTTC. Translation gives CASSSRDYGYTF.

This clone is a singleton in its sample. The chain has TRBV30 and TRBJ2-6; D is tentatively TRBD1 or TRBD2 (5 bases each). In germline, CDR1 is GTSNPN, CDR2 SVGIG (reference sequence). V shed 3 bases and J shed 0 bases, with 9 bases lying between them. This CDR3 is built from 15 residues. The CDR3 region is CAWSVGTSGANVLTF. CDR3 nucleotides: TGTGCCTGGAGCGTGGGGACCTCTGGGGCCAACGTCCTGACTTTC.

This clone was seen only a few times. The CDR3, as DNA: TGTGCCAGCAGCCCTACAGTGAACACTGAAGCTTTCTTT. This gives the protein CASSPTVNTEAFF. The chain couples TRBV7-2 to TRBJ1-1, with no clear D. The CDR3 contains 13 residues. V lost 5 bases and J lost 0, with 7 bases in between. Germline CDR1 reads SGHTA; CDR2 reads FQGNSA.

This chain uses TRBV18 with TRBJ2-7; 7 bases align to TRBD1. This CDR3 is built from 15 residues. The germline gives CDR1 KGHSH, CDR2 LQKENI. V lost 2 bases to trimming and J lost 5 bases; unmatched junction nucleotides: 9. The CDR3 DNA is TGTGCCAGCTCACCATTAAGACAGGGTCCCAACGAGCAGTACTTC. Residues: CASSPLRQGPNEQYF.

The V call is TRBV5-1, the J call TRBJ2-3, with D perhaps matching TRBD1 (6 bases). The CDR3 is 15 residues long. The V end lost 0 bases, the J end lost 0 bases, and 8 bases lay between the germline ends. In germline, CDR1 is SGHRS, CDR2 YFSETQ. CDR3 nucleotide sequence: TGCGCCAGCAGCTTGGCGGGGACAAGCACAGATACGCAGTATTTT. Translated: CASSLAGTSTDTQYF.

The J gene is TRBJ1-5, the V gene TRBV23-1; 7 bases align to TRBD1. TRBV23-1 is noted as an ORF with a role that remains uncertain. This CDR3 spans 17 amino acids. Losses at the gene ends were 9 bases for V and 0 bases for J; bases not matched to a gene: 14. CDR3 sequence reads: CARIGQKTGCSNQPQHF. The CDR3 region has the DNA TGCGCCAGGATCGGGCAAAAGACAGGGTGTAGCAATCAGCCCCAGCATTTT.

The V call is TRBV7-8, the J call TRBJ2-5, with TRBD1 identical over 11 bases. Germline-derived CDR1 and CDR2 are SGHVS and FQNEAQ. The CDR3 is 16 amino acids. Trimming removed 0 bases from V and 3 bases from J; junction bases left unmatched: 3. The CDR3 region is CASSLAWTGGKETQYF. For the CDR3, the DNA is TGTGCCAGCAGCTTAGCGTGGACAGGGGGCAAAGAGACCCAGTACTTC. The entire variable domain, with the rest obtained from reference TRBV7-8 and TRBJ2-5, is as follows: GAGVSQSPRYKVAKRGQDVALRCDPISGHVSLFWYQQALGQGPEFLTYFQNEAQLDKSGLPSDRFFAERPEGSVSTLKIQRTQQEDSAVYLCASSLAWTGGKETQYFGPGTRLLVL.

For the CDR3, the DNA is TGTGCCAGCTCACCAGCTGCGACAGGGCAGTTCTTC. Its translation: CASSPAATGQFF. The chain couples TRBV18 to TRBJ2-1; weak D call: TRBD1 (6 bases). Trimming took 2 bases from V and 12 from J, leaving 11 bases between them. This CDR3 region has 12 residues. Germline-derived CDR1 and CDR2 are KGHSH and LQKENI.

A few counts support this clone. The V call is TRBV5-1, the J call TRBJ1-6; 7 bases fit TRBD1. This CDR3 has 15 amino acids. With V trimmed by 5 bases and J by 10 bases, 12 bases remained unmatched. Per the germline V gene, CDR1 is SGHRS and CDR2 is YFSETQ. This chain's CDR3 is CASSLQTGSRSPLHF. In DNA, the CDR3 is TGCGCCAGCAGTCTCCAGACAGGGTCTCGATCACCCCTCCACTTT.

The chain is built from TRBV7-6 and TRBJ2-7; D is perhaps TRBD1 (5 bases). Germline V gene lookup returns CDR1 SGHVS and CDR2 FNYEAQ. CDR3 length: 15 residues. Trimming cost V 5 bases and J 4 bases, with 18 bases left between them. CDR3 sequence reads: CASSPPTVGKYEQYF. The CDR3 coding sequence is TGTGCCAGCAGCCCGCCGACAGTCGGTAAATACGAGCAGTACTTC.